This T cell receptor (beta chain) was retrieved from a study of blood T cell repertoires in COVID-19 (dated by TCRdb to 2018 to 2020). Background for the entire study: Samples from collaborators originated in the United States, Italy and Spain and spanned both the acute and convalescent phases of COVID-19. The material from the prospective study consisted of cDNA or gDNA derived from T cells, B-cell-depleted T cells, or PBMCs. The dataset comprised deeply sampled blood TCRbeta repertoires from subjects exposed to, actively infected with, or recovered from COVID-19. The repertoires were released in a freely available public database intended as a resource for research on the immune response to SARS-CoV-2. The samples were drawn from the first 160 participants of the ongoing ImmuneRACE study and from under 1,500 subjects provided by 6 global collaborators. Nearly every sample came with metadata listing a de-identified subject ID, COVID-19 status, age in years and sex. Where available, HLA class I and class II types were obtained from metadata supplied by the sample provider rather than from assay-based typing.

Taken from the germline V gene, the CDR1 and CDR2 loops are MDHEN and SYDVKM. The CDR3 has 14 amino acids, counting the end cysteine and phenylalanine. Only the CDR3 portion is preserved as DNA: 42 bases, with reading frame beginning at the first base. Deletion took 8 bases off V and 1 base off J, with a span of 14 bases between the germline ends. Overall results and qualifications from the work: Clinical and demographic metadata were provided uncurated, with the amount varying by source and participant.

The immunoSEQ Assay, a bias-controlled multiplex PCR, was used to amplify TCRbeta CDR3 regions from genomic DNA. The study's own analysis went as follows. Nucleated cell counts per sample were estimated from amplification of reference gene primers within the assay. To quantify the absolute abundance of each unique TCRbeta CDR3 rearrangement, sequence reads were collapsed and filtered. For each sample, productive Simpson clonality was calculated by taking the square root of Simpson's diversity index across productive rearrangements. Sourced from immuneACCESS, this table was stored by TCRdb with only in-frame sequences that have V and J called. A share of the clones is absent; for the studies checked, an unresolved V gene accounts for under half, and the remainder has no known explanation. Clone size and the V and J calls come from that table; the DNA yielded D and trimming. The sample table contains about 170,000 clones; only one count was recorded for approximately 82% of them. Together, the top ten hold more than 9% of the sample.

About this clone: Its antigen remains undetermined. Base qualities were left out, and no much larger clone turns up one base away.

Whole blood was collected in K2EDTA tubes by collaborating institutions according to the institutions' own protocols. For TCRbeta analysis, collaborator samples were shipped as frozen whole blood, as isolated PBMCs, or as DNA extracted from either sample type. The origin of this receptor is a woman of 80 years or more with active or convalescent COVID-19. This sequence uses TRBV28 and TRBJ1-1; the best D guess is TRBD1, with 6 bases matching. What was sequenced was peripheral blood. This receptor has the CDR3 CASLGGRGNTEAFF. Read as DNA, the sequence is TGTGCCAGCCTCGGGGGGCGCGGGAACACTGAAGCTTTCTTT.